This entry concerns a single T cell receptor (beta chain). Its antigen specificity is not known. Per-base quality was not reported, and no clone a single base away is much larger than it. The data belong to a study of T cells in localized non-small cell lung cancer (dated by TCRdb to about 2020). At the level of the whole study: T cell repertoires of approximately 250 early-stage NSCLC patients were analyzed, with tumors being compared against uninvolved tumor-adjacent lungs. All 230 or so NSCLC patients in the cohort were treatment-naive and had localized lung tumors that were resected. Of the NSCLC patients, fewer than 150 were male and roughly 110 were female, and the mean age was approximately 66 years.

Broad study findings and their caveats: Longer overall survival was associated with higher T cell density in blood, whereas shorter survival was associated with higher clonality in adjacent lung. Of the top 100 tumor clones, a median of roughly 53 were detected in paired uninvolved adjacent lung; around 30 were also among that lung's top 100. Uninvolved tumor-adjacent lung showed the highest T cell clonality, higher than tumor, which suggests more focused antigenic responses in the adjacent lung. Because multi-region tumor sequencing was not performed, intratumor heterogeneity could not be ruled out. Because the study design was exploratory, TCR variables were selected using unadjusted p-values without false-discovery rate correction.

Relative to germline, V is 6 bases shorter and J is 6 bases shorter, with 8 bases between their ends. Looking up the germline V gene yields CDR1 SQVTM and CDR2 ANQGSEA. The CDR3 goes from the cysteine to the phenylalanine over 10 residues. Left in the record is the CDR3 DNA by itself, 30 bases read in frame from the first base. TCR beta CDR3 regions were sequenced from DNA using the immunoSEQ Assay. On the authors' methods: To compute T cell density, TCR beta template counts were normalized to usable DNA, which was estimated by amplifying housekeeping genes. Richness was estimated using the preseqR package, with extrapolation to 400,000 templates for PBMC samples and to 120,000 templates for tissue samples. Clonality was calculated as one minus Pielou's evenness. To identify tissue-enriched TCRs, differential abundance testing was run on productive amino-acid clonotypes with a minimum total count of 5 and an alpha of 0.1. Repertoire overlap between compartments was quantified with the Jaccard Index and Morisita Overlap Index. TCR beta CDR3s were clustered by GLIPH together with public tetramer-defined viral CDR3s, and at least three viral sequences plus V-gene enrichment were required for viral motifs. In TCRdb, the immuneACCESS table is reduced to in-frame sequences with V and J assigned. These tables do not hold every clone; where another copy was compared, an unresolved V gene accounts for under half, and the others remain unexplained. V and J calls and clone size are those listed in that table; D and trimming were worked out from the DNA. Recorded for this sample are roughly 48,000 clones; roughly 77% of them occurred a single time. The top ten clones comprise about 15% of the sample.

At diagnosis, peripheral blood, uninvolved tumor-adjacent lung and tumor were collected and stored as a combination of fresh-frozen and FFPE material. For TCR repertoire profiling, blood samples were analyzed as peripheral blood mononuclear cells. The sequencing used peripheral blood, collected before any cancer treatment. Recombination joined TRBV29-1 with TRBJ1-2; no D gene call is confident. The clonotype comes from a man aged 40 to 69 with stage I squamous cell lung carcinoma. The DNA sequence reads TGCAGCGTGGAGCAAGATGGCTACACCTTC. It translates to CSVEQDGYTF.